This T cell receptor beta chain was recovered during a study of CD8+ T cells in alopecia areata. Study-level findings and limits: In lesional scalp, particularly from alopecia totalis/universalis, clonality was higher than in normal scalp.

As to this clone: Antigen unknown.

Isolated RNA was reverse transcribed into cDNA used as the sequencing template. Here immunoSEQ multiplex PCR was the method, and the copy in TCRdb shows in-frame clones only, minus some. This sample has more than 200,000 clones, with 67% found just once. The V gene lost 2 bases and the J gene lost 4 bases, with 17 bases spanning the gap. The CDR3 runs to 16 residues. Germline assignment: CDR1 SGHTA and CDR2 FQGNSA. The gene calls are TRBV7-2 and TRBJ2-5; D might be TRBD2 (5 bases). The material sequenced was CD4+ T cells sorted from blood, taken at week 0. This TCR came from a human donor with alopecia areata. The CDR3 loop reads CASSLILAPERETQYF. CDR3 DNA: TGTGCCAGCAGCTTAATCCTAGCCCCCGAGAGAGAGACCCAGTACTTC.